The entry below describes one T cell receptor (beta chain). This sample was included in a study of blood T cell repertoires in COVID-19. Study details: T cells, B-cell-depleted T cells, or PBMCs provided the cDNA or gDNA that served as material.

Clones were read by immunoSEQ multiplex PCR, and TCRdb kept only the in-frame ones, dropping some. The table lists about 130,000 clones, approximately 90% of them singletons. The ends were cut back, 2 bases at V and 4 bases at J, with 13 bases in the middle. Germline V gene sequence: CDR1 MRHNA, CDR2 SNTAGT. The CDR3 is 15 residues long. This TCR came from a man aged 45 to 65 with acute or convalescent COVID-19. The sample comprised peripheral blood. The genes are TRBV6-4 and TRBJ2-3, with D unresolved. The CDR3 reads CASSDTGRPSDTQYF. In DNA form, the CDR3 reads TGTGCCAGCAGTGACACGGGTCGCCCATCAGATACGCAGTATTTT.